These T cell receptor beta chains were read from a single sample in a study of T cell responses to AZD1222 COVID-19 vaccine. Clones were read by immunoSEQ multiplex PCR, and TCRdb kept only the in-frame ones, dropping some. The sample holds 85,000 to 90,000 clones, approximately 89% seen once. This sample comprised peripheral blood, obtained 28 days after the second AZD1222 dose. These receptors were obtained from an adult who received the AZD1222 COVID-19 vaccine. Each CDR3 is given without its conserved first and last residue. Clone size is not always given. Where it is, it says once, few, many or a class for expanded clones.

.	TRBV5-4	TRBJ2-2	ASRTRQGAFTGELF
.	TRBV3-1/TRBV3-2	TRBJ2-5	ASRMGLGPPDVETQY
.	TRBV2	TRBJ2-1	ASSGKRTGTGYEQF
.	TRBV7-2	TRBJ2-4	ASSLVQASNIQY
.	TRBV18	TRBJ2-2	ASSPLTGGTGELF
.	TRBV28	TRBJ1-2	ASRYPGQGFNYGYT
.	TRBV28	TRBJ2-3	ASSLGQGILTDTQY
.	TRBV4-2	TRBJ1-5	ASSQDRGFPQH
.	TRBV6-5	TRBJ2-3	AITWGGRADTQY
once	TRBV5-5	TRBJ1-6	ASSLVGGSYSYNSPLH
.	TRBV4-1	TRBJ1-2	ASSHQGAVSYGYT
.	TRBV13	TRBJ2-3	ASSNPNKGQPGDTQY
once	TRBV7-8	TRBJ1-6	ASSPTARSGVTYNSPLH
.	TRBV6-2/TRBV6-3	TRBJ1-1	ASSYQGRTEAF
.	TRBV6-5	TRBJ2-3	ASSFLAGTIADTQY
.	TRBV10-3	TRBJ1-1	AISDFQQGITEAF
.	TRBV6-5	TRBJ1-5	ASTALNNQPQH
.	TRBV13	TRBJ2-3	ASSDTGTSGRYTQY
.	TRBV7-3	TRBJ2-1	ASSHSRGAVEQF
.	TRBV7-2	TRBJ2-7	ASSTSGGSYEQY
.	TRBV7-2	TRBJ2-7	ASSVDRGLYEQY
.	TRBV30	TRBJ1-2	SSTGNANYGYT
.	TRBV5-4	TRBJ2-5	ASSPSITRNQETQY
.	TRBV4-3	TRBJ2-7	ASSQDRDRYYEQY
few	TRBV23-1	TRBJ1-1	ASSLEGSFLWGTEAF
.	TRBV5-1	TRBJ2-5	ASSLGQGAYQETQY
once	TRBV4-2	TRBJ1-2	ASSPQERVGYT